This TCR beta chain was observed in a study of regulatory T cells in long-lasting Graves disease. A few counts support this clonotype. Its antigen remains unknown. Time point described: newly diagnosed GD, antithyroid drugs for less than 3 months. PBMC RNA was the source of the TCR library. Germline CDR1 reads MNHEY; CDR2 reads SMNVEV (reference sequence). CDR3 length equals 14 residues. The V gene lost 7 bases and the J gene lost 3 bases, with 13 bases spanning the gap. Arm-PCR of CDR3 regions and iRepertoire HTBI primers were used to build TCR beta libraries. The authors' processing: Identified segments across samples numbered approximately 60 TRBV and approximately 15 TRBJ. TCRdb analysed the multiplex PCR reads with MiXCR anew, one entry per CDR3 protein. The V and J calls and clone size are TCRdb's, not the authors'. This table has around 500,000 distinct CDR3 sequences, about 13% appearing once.

Study-level results: Persistent Graves' patients showed less TCR diversity than newly diagnosed patients showed.

The sample was also reused in another study, on T cells in Graves' hyperthyroidism and ophthalmopathy. That study reports: Subjects aged 18 to 65 presented with newly diagnosed hyperthyroidism of less than 2 months' duration. Diagnoses were made from clinical symptoms, serum measures (thyroxine and TRAb), thyroid ultrasound and orbital computed tomography.

This clonotype was obtained from a man younger than 45 with Graves disease. V and J are TRBV27 and TRBJ1-5; D perhaps matches TRBD1 (5 bases). The material sequenced was peripheral blood mononuclear cells (PBMCs), taken at new diagnosis, from a patient treated with antithyroid drugs. The CDR3 DNA is TGTGCCAGCAAAAGAGACAGTAACAATCAGCCCCAGCATTTT. This translates into CASKRDSNNQPQHF.